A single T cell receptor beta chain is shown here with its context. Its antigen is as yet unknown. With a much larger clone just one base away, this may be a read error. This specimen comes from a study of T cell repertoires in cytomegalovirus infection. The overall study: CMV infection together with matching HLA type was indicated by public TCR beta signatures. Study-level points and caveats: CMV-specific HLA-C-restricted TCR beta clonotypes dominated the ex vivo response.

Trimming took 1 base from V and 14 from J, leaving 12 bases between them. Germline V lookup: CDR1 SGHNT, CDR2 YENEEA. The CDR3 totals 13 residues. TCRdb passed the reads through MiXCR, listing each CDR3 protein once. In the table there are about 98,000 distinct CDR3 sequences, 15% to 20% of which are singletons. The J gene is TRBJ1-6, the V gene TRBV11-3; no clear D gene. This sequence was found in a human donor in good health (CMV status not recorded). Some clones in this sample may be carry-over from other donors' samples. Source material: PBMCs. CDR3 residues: CASSLVPDEALHF. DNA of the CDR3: TGTGCCAGCAGCTTAGTACCGGACGAGGCCCTCCACTTT.